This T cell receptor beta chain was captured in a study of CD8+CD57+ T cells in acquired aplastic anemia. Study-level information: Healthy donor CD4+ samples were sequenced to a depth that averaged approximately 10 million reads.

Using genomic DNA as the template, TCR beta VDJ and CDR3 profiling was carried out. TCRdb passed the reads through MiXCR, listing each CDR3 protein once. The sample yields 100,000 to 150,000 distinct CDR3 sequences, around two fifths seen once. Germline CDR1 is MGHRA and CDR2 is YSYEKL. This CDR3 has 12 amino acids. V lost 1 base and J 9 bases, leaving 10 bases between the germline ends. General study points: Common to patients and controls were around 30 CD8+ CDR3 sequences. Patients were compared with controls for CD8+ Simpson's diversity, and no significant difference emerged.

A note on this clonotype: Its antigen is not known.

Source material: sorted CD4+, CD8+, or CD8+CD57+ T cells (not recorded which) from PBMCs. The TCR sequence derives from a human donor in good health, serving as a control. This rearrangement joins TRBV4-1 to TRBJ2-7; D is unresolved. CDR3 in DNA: TGCGCCAGCAGCCAAGGGGCGTCACGGCAGTACTTC. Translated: CASSQGASRQYF.